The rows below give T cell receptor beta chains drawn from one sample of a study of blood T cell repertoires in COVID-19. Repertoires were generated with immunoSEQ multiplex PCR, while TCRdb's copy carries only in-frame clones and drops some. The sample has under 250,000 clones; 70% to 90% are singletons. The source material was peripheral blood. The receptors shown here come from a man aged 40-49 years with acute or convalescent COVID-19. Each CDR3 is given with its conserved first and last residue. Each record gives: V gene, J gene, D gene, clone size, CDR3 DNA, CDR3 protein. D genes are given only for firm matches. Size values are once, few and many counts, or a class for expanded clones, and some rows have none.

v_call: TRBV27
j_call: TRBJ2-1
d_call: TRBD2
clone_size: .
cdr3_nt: TGTGCCAGCAGTCCCCTAGCGGGAGGGCCCTTCTTC
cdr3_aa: CASSPLAGGPFF

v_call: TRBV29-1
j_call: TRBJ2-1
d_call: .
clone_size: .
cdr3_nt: TGCAGCGTTGAAGAGCAGGTTGGCAATGAGCAGTTCTTC
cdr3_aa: CSVEEQVGNEQFF

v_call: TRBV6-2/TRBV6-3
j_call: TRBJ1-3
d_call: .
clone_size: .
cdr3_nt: TGTGCCAGCAGTTGGGTACAGGGCGCCGGCGGAAACACCATATATTTT
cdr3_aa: CASSWVQGAGGNTIYF

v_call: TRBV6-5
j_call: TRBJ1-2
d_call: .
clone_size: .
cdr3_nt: TGTGCCAGCAGTCCGACTGGGTATAACTATGGCTACACCTTC
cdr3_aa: CASSPTGYNYGYTF

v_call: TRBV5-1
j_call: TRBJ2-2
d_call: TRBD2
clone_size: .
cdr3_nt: TGCGCCAGCAGCCCCGGGGGGGCCGACGGGGAGCTGTTTTTT
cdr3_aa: CASSPGGADGELFF

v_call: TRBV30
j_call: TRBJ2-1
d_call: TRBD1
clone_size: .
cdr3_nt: TGTGCCTGGAGTCGTGACAGGGACGTTTACAATGAGCAGTTCTTC
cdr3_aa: CAWSRDRDVYNEQFF

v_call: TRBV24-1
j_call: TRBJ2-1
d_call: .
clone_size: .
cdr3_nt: TGTGCCACCAGTCAGGGGTACAATGAGCAGTTCTTC
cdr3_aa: CATSQGYNEQFF

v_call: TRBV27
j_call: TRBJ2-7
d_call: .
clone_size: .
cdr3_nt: TGTGCCAGCAGTTTGAAGGGACTCGCCAACTACGAGCAGTACTTC
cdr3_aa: CASSLKGLANYEQYF

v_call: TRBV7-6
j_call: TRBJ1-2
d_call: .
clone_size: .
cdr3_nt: TGTGCCAGCAGCCCCAGAGGCGGGGGCGGCTACACCTTC
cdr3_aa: CASSPRGGGGYTF

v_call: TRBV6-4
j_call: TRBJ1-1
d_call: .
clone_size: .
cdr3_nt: TGTGCCAGCAGTCTAGAAGGGAACACTGAAGCTTTCTTT
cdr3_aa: CASSLEGNTEAFF

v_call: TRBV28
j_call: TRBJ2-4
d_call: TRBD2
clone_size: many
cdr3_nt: TGTGCCAGCAGTCTAGCGGGAGCAGCCAAAAACATTCAGTACTTC
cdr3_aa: CASSLAGAAKNIQYF

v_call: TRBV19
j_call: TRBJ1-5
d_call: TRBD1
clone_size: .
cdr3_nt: TGTGCCAGTAATCGGGGGGCAGGGGGCCAGCCCCAGCATTTT
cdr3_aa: CASNRGAGGQPQHF

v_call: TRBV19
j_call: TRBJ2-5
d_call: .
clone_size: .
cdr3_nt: TGTGCCAGTAGTATAGGGGTGCAAGGGTCGGGGGAGACCCAGTACTTC
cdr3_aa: CASSIGVQGSGETQYF

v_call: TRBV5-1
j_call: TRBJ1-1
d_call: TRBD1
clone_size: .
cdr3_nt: TGCGCCAGCAGCGCCTACAGGGGACTGGGAACTGAAGCTTTCTTT
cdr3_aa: CASSAYRGLGTEAFF

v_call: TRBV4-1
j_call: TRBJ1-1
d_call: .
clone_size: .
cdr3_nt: TGCGCCAGCAGCCAGGGAGGCCTGAACACTGAAGCTTTCTTT
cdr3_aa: CASSQGGLNTEAFF

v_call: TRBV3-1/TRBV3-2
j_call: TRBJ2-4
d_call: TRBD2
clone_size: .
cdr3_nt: TGTGCCAGCAGCCCTGCCCGACTAGCGGACCGCCGAAGGGACATTCAGTACTTC
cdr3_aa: CASSPARLADRRRDIQYF

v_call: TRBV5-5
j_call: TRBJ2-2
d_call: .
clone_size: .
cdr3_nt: TGTGCCAGCAGCTTGGCCAGTCCGGGTTCCGGGGAGCTGTTTTTT
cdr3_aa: CASSLASPGSGELFF

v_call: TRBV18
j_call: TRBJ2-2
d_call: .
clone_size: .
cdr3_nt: TGTGCCAGCTCCAAACAGGGTGCGAACACCGGGGAGCTGTTTTTT
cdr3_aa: CASSKQGANTGELFF

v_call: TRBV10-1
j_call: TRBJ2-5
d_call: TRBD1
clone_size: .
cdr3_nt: TGCGCCAGCAGTGAGCTACAGGGGATGGCAGAGACCCAGTACTTC
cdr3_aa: CASSELQGMAETQYF

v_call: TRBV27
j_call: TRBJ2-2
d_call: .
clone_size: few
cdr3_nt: TGTGCCAGCAGTCCAGAACAGGGAATTGGGACCGGGGAGCTGTTTTTT
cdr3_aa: CASSPEQGIGTGELFF

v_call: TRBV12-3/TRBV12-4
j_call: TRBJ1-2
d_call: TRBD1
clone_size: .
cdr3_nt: TGTGCCAGCAGTCAACAGGGGTATGGCTACACCTTC
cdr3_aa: CASSQQGYGYTF

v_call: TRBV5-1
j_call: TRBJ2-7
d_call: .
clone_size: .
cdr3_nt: TGCGCCAGCAGCCCACGGGACACTGATACACCTCTTTTCTACGAGCAGTACTTC
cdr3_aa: CASSPRDTDTPLFYEQYF

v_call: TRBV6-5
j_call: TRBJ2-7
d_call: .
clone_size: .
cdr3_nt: TGTGCCAGCAGTTACTCTCGTGCGGCGGGCGAGCAGTACTTC
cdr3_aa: CASSYSRAAGEQYF

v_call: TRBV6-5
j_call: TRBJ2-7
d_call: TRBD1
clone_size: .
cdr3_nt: TGTGCCAGCAATCGGGACAGAGGCGAGCAGTACTTC
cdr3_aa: CASNRDRGEQYF

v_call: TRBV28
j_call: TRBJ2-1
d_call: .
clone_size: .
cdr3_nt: TGTGCCAGCAGTCGGGGGGACATTTACAATGAGCAGTTCTTC
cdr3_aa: CASSRGDIYNEQFF

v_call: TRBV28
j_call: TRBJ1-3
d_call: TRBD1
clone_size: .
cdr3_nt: TGTGCCAGCAGTCCAACCGGGACAGGGGGCTTCACCATATATTTT
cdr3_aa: CASSPTGTGGFTIYF

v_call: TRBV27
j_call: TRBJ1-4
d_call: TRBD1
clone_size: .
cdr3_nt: TGTGCCAGCAGTTCCCGACAGGGGGCGGTCGAAAAACTGTTTTTT
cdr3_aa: CASSSRQGAVEKLFF

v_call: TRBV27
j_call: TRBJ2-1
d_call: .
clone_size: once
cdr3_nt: TGTGCCAGCAGTTTTCTCGGGGGCAATGAGCAGTTCTTC
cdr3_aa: CASSFLGGNEQFF

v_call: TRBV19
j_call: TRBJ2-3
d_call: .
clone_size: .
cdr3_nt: TGTGCCAGTCGAGGGTTTCATCTCGATACGCAGTATTTT
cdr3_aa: CASRGFHLDTQYF

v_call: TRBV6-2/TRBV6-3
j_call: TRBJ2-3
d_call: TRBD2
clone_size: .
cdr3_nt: TGTGCCAGCAGTTACGGGGCGGGAGCCCGGACAGATACGCAGTATTTT
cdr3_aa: CASSYGAGARTDTQYF

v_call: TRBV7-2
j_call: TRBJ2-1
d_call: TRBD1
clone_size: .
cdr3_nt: TGTGCCAGCAGCTTACCGGGACAGCTCTCCTACAATGAGCAGTTCTTC
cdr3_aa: CASSLPGQLSYNEQFF

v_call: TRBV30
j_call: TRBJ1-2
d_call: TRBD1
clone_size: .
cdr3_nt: TGTGCCTGGAGGACACAGGGGGCGAATGGCTACACCTTC
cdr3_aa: CAWRTQGANGYTF

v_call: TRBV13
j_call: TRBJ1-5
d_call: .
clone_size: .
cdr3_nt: TGTGCCAGTGCTAATAGCAATCAGCCCCAGCATTTT
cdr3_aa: CASANSNQPQHF

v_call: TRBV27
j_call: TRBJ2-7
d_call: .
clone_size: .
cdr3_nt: TGTGCCAGCAGCGCCCTGGGCCAAATAGCGGCCGCCTACGAGCAGTACTTC
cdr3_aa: CASSALGQIAAAYEQYF

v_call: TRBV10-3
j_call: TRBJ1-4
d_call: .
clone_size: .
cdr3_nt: TGTGCCGCAAGTGTGGGGGCGGTGGAAAAACTGTTTTTT
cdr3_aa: CAASVGAVEKLFF

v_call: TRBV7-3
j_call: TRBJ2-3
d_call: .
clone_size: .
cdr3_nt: TGTGCCAGCAGCTTAAGGCAGGGTGGGTTCGGAGATACGCAGTATTTT
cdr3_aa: CASSLRQGGFGDTQYF

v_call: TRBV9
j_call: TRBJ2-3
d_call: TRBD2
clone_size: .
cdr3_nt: TGTGCCAGCAGCGCCCCTCGGGGGGGCGCAGATACGCAGTATTTT
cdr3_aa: CASSAPRGGADTQYF

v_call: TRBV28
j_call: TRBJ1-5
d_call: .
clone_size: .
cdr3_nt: TGTGCCAGCAGTTTGGCGGGGGCTCAGCCCCAGCATTTT
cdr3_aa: CASSLAGAQPQHF

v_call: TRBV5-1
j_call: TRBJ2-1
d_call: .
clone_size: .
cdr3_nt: TGCGCCAGCAGACCTGGAGGGGACGTAGACAATGAGCAGTTCTTC
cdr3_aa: CASRPGGDVDNEQFF

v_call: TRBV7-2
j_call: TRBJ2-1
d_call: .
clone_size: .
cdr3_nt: TGTGCCAGCAGCTTAGATGGGACACGGGAGCAGTTCTTC
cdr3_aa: CASSLDGTREQFF

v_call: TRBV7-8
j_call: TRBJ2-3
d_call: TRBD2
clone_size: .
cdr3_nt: TGTGCCAGCAGCTTAGTCCGGACTAGGAGCACAGATACGCAGTATTTT
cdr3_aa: CASSLVRTRSTDTQYF

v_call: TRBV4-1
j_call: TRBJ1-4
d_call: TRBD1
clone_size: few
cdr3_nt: TGCGCCAGCAGCCACACTGGACGACAGGGCCTCCATGAAAAACTGTTTTTT
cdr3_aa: CASSHTGRQGLHEKLFF

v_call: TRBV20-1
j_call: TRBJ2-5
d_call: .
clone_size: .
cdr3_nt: TGCAGTGCTAGTGGTTCGGCGGAGCAAGAGACCCAGTACTTC
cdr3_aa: CSASGSAEQETQYF

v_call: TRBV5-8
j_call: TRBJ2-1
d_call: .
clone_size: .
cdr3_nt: TGTGCCAGCAGCTTGAGGCGGGGGCCTTCAAATGAGCAGTTCTTC
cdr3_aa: CASSLRRGPSNEQFF

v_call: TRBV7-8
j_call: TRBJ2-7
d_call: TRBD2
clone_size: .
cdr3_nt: TGTGCCAGCAGCCCTTTGACTAGCACCTACGAGCAGTACTTC
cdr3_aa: CASSPLTSTYEQYF

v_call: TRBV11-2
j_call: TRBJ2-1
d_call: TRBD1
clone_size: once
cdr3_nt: TGTGCCAGCAGCAAAGCCGGGACAGAGTACAATGAGCAGTTCTTC
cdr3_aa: CASSKAGTEYNEQFF

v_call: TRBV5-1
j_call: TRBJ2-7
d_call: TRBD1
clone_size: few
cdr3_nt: TGCGCCAGCAGCTTGGCCGGGACAGGGGGCAACGAGCAGTACTTC
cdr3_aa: CASSLAGTGGNEQYF

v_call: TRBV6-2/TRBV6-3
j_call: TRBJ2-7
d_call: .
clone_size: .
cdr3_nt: TGTGCCAGCAGTTACGGGCGGAGGTCCTACGAGCAGTACTTC
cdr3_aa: CASSYGRRSYEQYF

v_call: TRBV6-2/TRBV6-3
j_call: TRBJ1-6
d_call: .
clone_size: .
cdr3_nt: TGTGCCAGCAGTTACCGACTGGATTCACCCCTCCACTTT
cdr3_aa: CASSYRLDSPLHF

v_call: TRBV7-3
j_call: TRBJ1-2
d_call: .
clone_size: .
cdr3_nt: TGTGCCAGCAGCCCCTACCCCGGACAGAGTAATGGCTACACCTTC
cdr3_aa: CASSPYPGQSNGYTF

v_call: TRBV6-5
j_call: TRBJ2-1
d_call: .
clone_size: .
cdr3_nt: TGTGCCAGCAGTTTGGACAGCTACAATGAGCAGTTCTTC
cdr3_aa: CASSLDSYNEQFF

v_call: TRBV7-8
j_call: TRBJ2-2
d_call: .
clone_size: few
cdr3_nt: TGTGCCAGCAGCCCGGGGACTTCTCTCCTAAACACCGGGGAGCTGTTTTTT
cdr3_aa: CASSPGTSLLNTGELFF

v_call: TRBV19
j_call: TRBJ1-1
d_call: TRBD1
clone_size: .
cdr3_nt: TGTGCCAGTAGTGAGACGGGACAGGGAACTAGGGCTTTCTTT
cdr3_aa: CASSETGQGTRAFF

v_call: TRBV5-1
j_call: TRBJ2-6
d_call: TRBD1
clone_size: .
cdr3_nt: TGCGCCAGCAGCCTAGAGACAGGGAATAACCCCTCTGGGGCCAACGTCCTGACTTTC
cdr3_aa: CASSLETGNNPSGANVLTF

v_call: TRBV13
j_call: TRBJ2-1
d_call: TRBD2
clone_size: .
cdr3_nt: TGTGCCAGCACCAACAGGGCTAGCGGGAGGTTGGATGAGCAGTTCTTC
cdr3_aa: CASTNRASGRLDEQFF

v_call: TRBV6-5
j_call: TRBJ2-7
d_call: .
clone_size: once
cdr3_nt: TGTGCCAGCAGACGGGACACAGCCTACGAGCAGTACTTC
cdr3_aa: CASRRDTAYEQYF

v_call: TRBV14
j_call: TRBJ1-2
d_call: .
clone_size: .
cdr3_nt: TGTGCCAGCAGCCAAGGCAGGTCCCACGGCTACACCTTC
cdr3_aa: CASSQGRSHGYTF